This TCR beta chain was captured in a study of spatial heterogeneity in lung cancer (dated by TCRdb to between 2018 and 2021). Notes on the research overall: Samples were obtained from 72 patients with early-stage, untreated non-small cell lung cancer from the lung TRACERx cohort. Follow-up PBMC samples were sequenced whenever available, with a median time to follow-up of approximately 2 years after resection. Beta-chain transcripts were consistently detected in greater numbers than alpha-chain transcripts, which likely reflected higher beta-chain transcript abundance. In the raw uncorrected reads, each unique combination of TCR and UMI appeared more than ten times on average. In non-small cell lung cancer, the study made a quantitative comparison of TCR alpha and beta repertoires among multiple tumor regions, matched nontumor lung and blood. TCR repertoire features were related to nonsynonymous mutation counts determined by whole-exome sequencing of tumor tissue. At surgery, over 200 tumor regions, around 67 matched nontumor lung samples and 45 to 60 PBMC samples were TCR-sequenced for both alpha and beta chains.

Sample time point, as interpreted from the label and publication: blood at routine non-recurrence follow-up after resection. TCR sequencing used whole RNA extracted from tumor and nontumor lung tissue, or from cryopreserved PBMC samples, without cell sorting. Only patients for whom sufficient RNA was available from at least two tumor regions were selected for TCR sequencing. What the work shows at the level of the full study, not this receptor alone: Additional single-cell paired TCR alpha and beta sequencing was considered necessary to confirm, at a functional level, the hypothesis that regional TCRs recognize regional mutations. Only about 14 patients were included in comparisons of baseline and follow-up blood repertoires. Ubiquitous expanded tumor TCRs showed up in blood more often at tumor resection than at routine follow-up.

Of note for this clonotype: What antigen it recognizes has not been identified. The input lacks base qualities; no much larger clone sits a single base away.

The protocol used for the library was 5' RACE. The listed sequencing device is NextSeq 500. To allow correction of PCR and sequencing errors, the TCR library protocol tagged every TCR cDNA molecule with a unique molecular identifier. Processing in the source paper ran as follows. TCR identification, UMI-based error correction and CDR3 extraction were all carried out with Decombinator tools. TCRs above a frequency of 2 per 1,000, corresponding to the top 1% of the tumor frequency distribution, were defined as expanded. Each repertoire was subsampled 100 times to 5,000 TCRs, after which Renyi diversity was computed with the R vegan package. CDR3 similarity networks were built from amino acid triplet string-kernel similarity, with CDR3s being connected when pairwise similarity was above 0.82. Starting from the raw public reads, TCRdb applied fastp trimming at Q25, assembled clones with MiXCR and retained in-frame beta chains. Under each unique CDR3 protein, matching rows form one entry showing the most common genes and DNA. TCRdb's processing, not the study's, gives the V and J calls here. The sample has about 70,000 distinct CDR3 sequences on record, 8% to 10% of them singletons. Clones ranked in the top ten supply about 2% of the sample.

The CDR3, from cysteine to phenylalanine, totals 17 residues. CDR3 DNA is the only sequence kept; it has 51 bases, read in frame from the first base. Trimming at the junction amounts to 3 bases on V and 8 bases on J, and the germline ends lie 23 bases apart. CDR1 MGHRA and CDR2 YSYEKL are derived from the germline V gene. Here the chain combines TRBV4-1 and TRBJ2-1; 6 matching bases give a weak D call of TRBD2. This sequence was found in a female donor with early-stage non-small cell lung cancer. The sample was PBMCs, taken at follow-up. The nucleotide sequence is TGCGCCAGCAGCCATCAAATCCTGAGTGGGGGGAAGGATGAGCAGTTCTTC. Its coded protein is CASSHQILSGGKDEQFF.